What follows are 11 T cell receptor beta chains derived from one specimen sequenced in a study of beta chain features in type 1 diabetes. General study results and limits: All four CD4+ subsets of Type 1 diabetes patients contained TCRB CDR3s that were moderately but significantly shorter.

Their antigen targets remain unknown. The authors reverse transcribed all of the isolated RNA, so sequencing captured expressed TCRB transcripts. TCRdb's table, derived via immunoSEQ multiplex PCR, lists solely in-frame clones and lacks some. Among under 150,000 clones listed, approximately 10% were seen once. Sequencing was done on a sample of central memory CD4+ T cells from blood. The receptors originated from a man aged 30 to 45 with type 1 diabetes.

The CDR3 region has the DNA TGTGCCAGCAGCGGTCGGAACTATGGCTACACCTTC. This codes for CASSGRNYGYTF. The chain joins TRBV28 to TRBJ1-2; no clear D gene. The CDR3 spans 12 residues. Germline lookup yields CDR1 MDHEN and CDR2 SYDVKM. V lost 6 bases, J lost 2 bases, and 7 bases lay in between.

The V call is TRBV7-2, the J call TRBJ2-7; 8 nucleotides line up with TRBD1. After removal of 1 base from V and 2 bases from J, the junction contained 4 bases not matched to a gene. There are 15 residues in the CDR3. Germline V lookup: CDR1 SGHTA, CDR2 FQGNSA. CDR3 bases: TGTGCCAGCAGCTTAGGGACAGGGTACCCCTACGAGCAGTACTTC. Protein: CASSLGTGYPYEQYF.

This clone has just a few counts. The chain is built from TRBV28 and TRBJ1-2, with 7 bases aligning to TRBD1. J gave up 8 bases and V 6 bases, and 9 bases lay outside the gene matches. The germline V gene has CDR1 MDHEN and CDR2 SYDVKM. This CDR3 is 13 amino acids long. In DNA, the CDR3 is TGTGCCAGCAGCGAGGGGGCCTCGAGGGGCTACACCTTC. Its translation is CASSEGASRGYTF.

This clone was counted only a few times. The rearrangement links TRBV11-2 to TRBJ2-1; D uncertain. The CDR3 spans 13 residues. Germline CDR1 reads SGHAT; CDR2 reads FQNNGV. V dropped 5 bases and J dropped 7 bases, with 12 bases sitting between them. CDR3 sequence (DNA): TGTGCCAGCAGCCGTGTCGTAGAAAATGAGCAGTTCTTC. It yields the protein CASSRVVENEQFF.

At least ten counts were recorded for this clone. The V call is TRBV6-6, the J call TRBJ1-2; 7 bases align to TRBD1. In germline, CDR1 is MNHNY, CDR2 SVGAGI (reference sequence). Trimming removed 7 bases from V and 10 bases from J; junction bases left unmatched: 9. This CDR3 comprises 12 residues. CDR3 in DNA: TGTGCCAGCATCGGACAGGTGGAAACCTACACCTTC. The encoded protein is CASIGQVETYTF.

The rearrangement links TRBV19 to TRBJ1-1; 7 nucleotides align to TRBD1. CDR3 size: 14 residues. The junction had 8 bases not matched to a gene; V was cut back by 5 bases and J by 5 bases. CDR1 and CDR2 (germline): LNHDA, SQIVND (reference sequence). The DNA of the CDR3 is TGTGCCAGTAGTGCCGAGACAGGGCGGACTGAAGCTTTCTTT. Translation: CASSAETGRTEAFF. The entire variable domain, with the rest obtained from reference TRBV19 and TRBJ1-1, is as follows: DGGITQSPKYLFRKEGQNVTLSCEQNLNHDAMYWYRQDPGQGLRLIYYSQIVNDFQKGDIAEGYSVSREKKESFPLTVTSAQKNPTAFYLCASSAETGRTEAFFGQGTRLTVV.

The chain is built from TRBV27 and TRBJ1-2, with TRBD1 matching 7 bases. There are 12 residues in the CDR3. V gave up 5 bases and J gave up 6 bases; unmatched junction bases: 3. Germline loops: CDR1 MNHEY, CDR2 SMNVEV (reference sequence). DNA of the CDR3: TGTGCCAGCAGTCCCAGGGGGGATGGCTACACCTTC. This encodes CASSPRGDGYTF.

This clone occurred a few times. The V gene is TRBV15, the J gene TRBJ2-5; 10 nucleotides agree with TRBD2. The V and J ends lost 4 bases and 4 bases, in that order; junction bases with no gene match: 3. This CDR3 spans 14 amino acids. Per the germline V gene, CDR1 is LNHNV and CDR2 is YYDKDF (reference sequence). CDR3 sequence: CATSTVAGGETQYF. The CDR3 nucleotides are TGTGCCACCAGCACCGTAGCGGGGGGAGAGACCCAGTACTTC.

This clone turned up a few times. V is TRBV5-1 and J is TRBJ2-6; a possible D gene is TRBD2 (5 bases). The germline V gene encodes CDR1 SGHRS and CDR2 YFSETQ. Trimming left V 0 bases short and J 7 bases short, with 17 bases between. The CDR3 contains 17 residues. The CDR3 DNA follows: TGCGCCAGCAGCTTGGTATCATCGCGCGAGGGAGCCAACGTCCTGACTTTC. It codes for CASSLVSSREGANVLTF.

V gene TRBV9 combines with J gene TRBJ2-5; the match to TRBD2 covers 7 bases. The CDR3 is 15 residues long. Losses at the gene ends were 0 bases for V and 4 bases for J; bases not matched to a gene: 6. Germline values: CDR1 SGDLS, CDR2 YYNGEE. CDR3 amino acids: CASSVASGYGETQYF. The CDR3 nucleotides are TGTGCCAGCAGCGTAGCTAGCGGATACGGAGAGACCCAGTACTTC.

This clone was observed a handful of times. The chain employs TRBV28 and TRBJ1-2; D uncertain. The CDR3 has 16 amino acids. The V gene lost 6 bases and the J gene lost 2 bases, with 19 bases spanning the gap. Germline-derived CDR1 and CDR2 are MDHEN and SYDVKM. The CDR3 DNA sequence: TGTGCCAGCAGCTTAGGGAGCCTCAGCGGGAACTATGGCTACACCTTC. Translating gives CASSLGSLSGNYGYTF.